This is a list of T cell receptor beta chains from one sample in a study of T cell clones after liver transplantation. The assay was immunoSEQ multiplex PCR, and TCRdb's table has in-frame clones only and misses some. This sample yields 85,000 to 110,000 clones, of which about 81% are seen a single time; approximately 3% belongs to the top ten. The sample was CD4+ T cells from blood, taken 47 months after liver transplant. These receptors came from a human patient who received a liver transplant. Among the T cells, some may be from the graft donor. CDR3s include the opening cysteine and the closing phenylalanine or tryptophan. A D gene is named only where the DNA matches it firmly. The size field is filled for only some rows; it gives once, few, many or a size class.

abundance	d_gene	v_gene	j_gene	CDR3nt	CDR3aa
-	-	TRBV7-8	TRBJ1-1	TGTGCCAGCAGGGCCGGGACAGAAGCTTTCTTT	CASRAGTEAFF
-	-	TRBV5-4	TRBJ1-4	TGTGCCAGCAGCTTGGAGCCCACGTTGGGGGCTAATGAAAAACTGTTTTTT	CASSLEPTLGANEKLFF
once	-	TRBV28	TRBJ2-5	TGTGCCAGCAGTACTCGGGACGGCGAAGAGACCCAGTACTTC	CASSTRDGEETQYF
once	TRBD1	TRBV5-1	TRBJ1-4	TGCGCCAGCAGCTGGGGACAGGGGAGAGAAAAACTGTTTTTT	CASSWGQGREKLFF
-	TRBD2	TRBV27	TRBJ2-3	TGTGCCAGCAGCGGGACTAGCGGGAGGTCCTTAGCTAGCACAGATACGCAGTATTTT	CASSGTSGRSLASTDTQYF
once	TRBD2	TRBV27	TRBJ2-5	TGTGCCAGCAGGCCTACTAGCGGGGCCTCAAGGGAGACCCAGTACTTC	CASRPTSGASRETQYF
few	TRBD1	TRBV29-1	TRBJ1-5	TGCAGCGTTCTCGGGGCCCCGGGACAGGGGCTAAATCAGCCCCAGCATTTT	CSVLGAPGQGLNQPQHF
-	-	TRBV7-3	TRBJ2-5	TGTGCCAGCAGCTTATTTCAGGGGCCCCAAGAGACCCAGTACTTC	CASSLFQGPQETQYF
-	-	TRBV27	TRBJ2-3	TGTGCCAGCAGGGATACGCAGTATTTT	CASRDTQYF
-	-	TRBV19	TRBJ2-7	TGTGCCAGTAGCCCTGACTTCGACTCCTACGAGCAGTACTTC	CASSPDFDSYEQYF
-	TRBD1	TRBV5-8	TRBJ1-5	TGTGCCAGCAGCTTGTGGACAGGGAAGAATCAGCCCCAGCATTTT	CASSLWTGKNQPQHF